This passage covers 23 T cell receptor beta chains from one sample sequenced in a study of cytomegalovirus exposure and HLA in healthy donors (TCRdb year 2017). Library preparation used the immunoSEQ multiplex PCR assay. A mixture of 60 forward primers for TCR Vbeta segments and 13 reverse primers for TCR Jbeta segments was used in the multiplex PCR. This is the immuneACCESS table as TCRdb keeps it, with only in-frame sequences that have V and J called. A part of the clones is gone; compared with another copy, unresolved V genes explain less than half, and the rest is unexplained. The table for this sample lists some 150,000 clones; approximately 64% of them were counted only once. The ten most abundant clones make up roughly 2.5% of the sample. The sample was PBMCs. These receptors were collected from a woman in her thirties or forties in good health and CMV-seronegative.

This chain connects TRBV19 to TRBJ1-5, with 8 bases fitting TRBD1. CDR1 is LNHDA and CDR2 is SQIVND in the germline V gene (reference sequence). The CDR3 totals 13 residues. V shed 6 bases, J shed 4 bases, and the junction held 2 bases outside the gene matches. In DNA, the CDR3 is TGTGCCAGTAGATGGGACAGGAATCAGCCCCAGCATTTT. This encodes CASRWDRNQPQHF.

The chain joins TRBV7-2 to TRBJ1-5; D not certain. The germline V gene has CDR1 SGHTA and CDR2 FQGNSA. V gave up 5 bases and J gave up 2 bases, with 10 bases separating them. CDR3 size: 14 residues. Here the CDR3 DNA reads TGTGCCAGCAGCCCCCGGGAGCGCAATCAGCCCCAGCATTTT. It yields the protein CASSPRERNQPQHF.

This sequence joins TRBV11-2 and TRBJ1-2, with D perhaps matching TRBD1 (6 bases). Germline lookup yields CDR1 SGHAT and CDR2 FQNNGV. The CDR3 contains 14 residues. Trimming shortened V by 5 bases and J by 3 bases, and 13 bases separated the two germline ends. The CDR3 sequence: CASSEDRVYYGYTF. As DNA, the CDR3 is TGTGCCAGCAGCGAGGACAGAGTCTACTATGGCTACACCTTC.

J is TRBJ2-1 and V is TRBV19; TRBD2 agrees at 7 bases. Germline V gene lookup returns CDR1 LNHDA and CDR2 SQIVND (reference sequence). This CDR3 is built from 17 residues. V lost 3 bases to trimming and J lost 2 bases; unmatched junction nucleotides: 10. For the CDR3, the DNA is TGTGCCAGTAGTATCAGAACCGGGACTACCACCTACAATGAGCAGTTCTTC. Encoded protein: CASSIRTGTTTYNEQFF.

The V and J genes are TRBV11-1 and TRBJ2-7, with 9 positions matching TRBD2. The V gene's germline CDR1 is SGHAT and CDR2 FQDESV (reference sequence). V shed 5 bases and J 5 bases; nucleotides not matched to a gene: 10. This CDR3 spans 15 amino acids. DNA for the CDR3: TGTGCCAGCAGCCCTATAGCGGGGGTCTGGAACGAGCAGTACTTC. Protein product: CASSPIAGVWNEQYF.

The V gene is TRBV4-2, the J gene TRBJ2-5; 9 nucleotides agree with TRBD2. The V gene end was trimmed by 1 base and the J gene end by 4 bases; junction bases not matched to a gene: 1. Germline CDR1 reads LGHNA; CDR2 reads YNFKEQ. The CDR3 has 14 residues. In nucleotides, the CDR3 is TGTGCCAGCAGCCAAGCGGGACTAGCAGAGACCCAGTACTTC. It is translated as CASSQAGLAETQYF.

V and J are TRBV19 and TRBJ2-2; D is perhaps TRBD1 (5 bases). This CDR3 comprises 14 residues. Trimming took 5 bases from V and 4 from J, leaving 11 bases between them. The germline CDR1 and CDR2 sequences are LNHDA and SQIVND (reference sequence). The CDR3 DNA sequence: TGTGCCAGTAGTCTCGCAGGGTCCACCGGGGAGCTGTTTTTT. Its protein is CASSLAGSTGELFF.

V usage is TRBV2 and J usage is TRBJ2-2; TRBD1 aligns across 11 bases. Germline V gives CDR1 SNHLY, CDR2 FYNNEI. The CDR3 spans 16 residues. V was clipped by 3 bases and J by 7 bases; unmatched bases: 7. The CDR3 sequence is CASSDVGQGDDGELFF. CDR3 nucleotide sequence: TGTGCCAGCAGTGACGTGGGACAGGGGGATGACGGGGAGCTGTTTTTT.

Only a few counts were recorded for this clone. V usage is TRBV13 and J usage is TRBJ1-1; no clear D. Trimming left V 0 bases short and J 1 base short, with 9 bases between. CDR1 is PRHDT and CDR2 is FYEKMQ in the germline V gene (reference sequence). CDR3 size: 15 residues. The CDR3 sequence is CASSLGWRKNTEAFF. CDR3 nucleotides: TGTGCCAGCAGCTTAGGTTGGCGGAAGAACACTGAAGCTTTCTTT.

V is TRBV10-3 and J is TRBJ2-3, with a tentative D call TRBD1 (5 bases). CDR3 length: 15 amino acids. The V gene's germline CDR1 is ENHRY and CDR2 SYGVKD. With 6 bases removed from V and 6 bases from J, the gap between germline ends came to 19 bases. This chain's CDR3 is CAIRTPKGPADTQYF. The CDR3 DNA sequence: TGTGCCATCAGGACCCCTAAGGGGCCTGCGGATACGCAGTATTTT.

This clone was recorded once. V usage is TRBV2 and J usage is TRBJ1-1; D is perhaps TRBD1 (6 bases). Trimming took off 7 bases at V and 6 bases at J, with 18 bases between the two ends. The CDR3 runs to 14 residues. CDR1 is SNHLY and CDR2 is FYNNEI in the germline V gene. CDR3 DNA sequence: TGTGCCAGCACCCTCGACAGGATCGAACCTGAAGCTTTCTTT. Its protein product is CASTLDRIEPEAFF.

V and J are TRBV9 and TRBJ2-7, with TRBD2 as a possible D gene (6 bases). This CDR3 has 14 amino acids. The germline V gene has CDR1 SGDLS and CDR2 YYNGEE. Trimming took off 4 bases at V and 3 bases at J, with 14 bases between the two ends. The chain's CDR3 is CASSPNNGGYEQYF. CDR3 bases: TGTGCCAGCAGCCCCAATAACGGGGGCTACGAGCAGTACTTC. The whole variable domain, filled in from reference TRBV9 and TRBJ2-7, reads DSGVTQTPKHLITATGQRVTLRCSPRSGDLSVYWYQQSLDQGLQFLIQYYNGEERAKGNILERFSAQQFPDLHSELNLSSLELGDSALYFCASSPNNGGYEQYFGPGTRLTVT.

This clone appeared once. The chain links TRBV7-2 to TRBJ2-7, with TRBD2 as a possible D gene (7 bases). With 4 bases removed from V and 6 bases from J, the gap between germline ends came to 19 bases. Looked up from germline, CDR1 is SGHTA and CDR2 is FQGNSA. The CDR3 has 15 residues. CDR3 residues: CASSSVGGRAFEQYF. The CDR3 DNA sequence: TGTGCCAGCAGCTCGGTCGGGGGGCGCGCCTTCGAGCAGTACTTC. Using reference TRBV7-2 and TRBJ2-7 for the parts outside the CDR3, the full variable domain is GAGVSQSPSNKVTEKGKDVELRCDPISGHTALYWYRQSLGQGLEFLIYFQGNSAPDKSGLPSDRFSAERTGGSVSTLTIQRTQQEDSAVYLCASSSVGGRAFEQYFGPGTRLTVT.

The J gene is TRBJ1-5, the V gene TRBV19; 9 bases are a match to TRBD1. CDR1 is LNHDA, CDR2 SQIVND, per germline (reference sequence). The junction had 9 bases not matched to a gene; V was cut back by 4 bases and J by 5 bases. This CDR3 has 16 residues. CDR3 amino acids: CASSKGTGGRYQPQHF. CDR3 DNA: TGTGCCAGTAGTAAAGGTACAGGGGGCCGCTATCAGCCCCAGCATTTT.

This clone was seen a few times. This chain uses TRBV2 with TRBJ1-2; 7 nucleotides match TRBD1. Trimming at V came to 7 bases and at J to 0 bases, leaving 5 bases not matched to a gene. The CDR3 runs 14 residues. Germline loops: CDR1 SNHLY, CDR2 FYNNEI. CDR3 DNA sequence: TGTGCCAGCAATCGGGACAGCGCTAACTATGGCTACACCTTC. Its translation: CASNRDSANYGYTF.

The chain combines TRBV7-9 with TRBJ1-2; 7 bases match TRBD1. Germline CDR1 SEHNR, CDR2 FQNEAQ (reference sequence). CDR3 length equals 14 residues. V lost 1 base, J lost 7 bases, and 6 bases stayed unmatched. CDR3 nucleotides: TGTGCCAGCAGCTTAGGGATGTCAGGGGGTGGCTACACCTTC. It encodes CASSLGMSGGGYTF.

The chain links TRBV5-1 to TRBJ2-7; D remains ambiguous. V dropped 0 bases and J dropped 4 bases, with 11 bases sitting between them. The CDR3 has 14 amino acids. The germline V gene encodes CDR1 SGHRS and CDR2 YFSETQ. The CDR3 sequence is CASSLDSTGYEQYF. CDR3 in DNA: TGCGCCAGCAGCTTGGACTCTACCGGGTACGAGCAGTACTTC.

This clone was detected only once. The chain joins TRBV6-1 to TRBJ1-5, with TRBD1 as a possible D gene (5 bases). V dropped 8 bases and J dropped 3 bases, with 14 bases sitting between them. The CDR3 has 14 amino acids. Germline CDR1 reads MNHNS; CDR2 reads SASEGT. The CDR3 nucleotides are TGTGCCAGCCGGGTGCACAGGCCCAATCAGCCCCAGCATTTT. Translating gives CASRVHRPNQPQHF.

The chain joins TRBV5-4 to TRBJ1-1; 9 bases align to TRBD1. Germline values: CDR1 SGHNT, CDR2 YYREEE (reference sequence). The CDR3 loop spans 15 amino acids. Trimming cost V 4 bases and J 2 bases; bases outside gene matches: 6. CDR3 nucleotide sequence: TGTGCCAGCAGCCCCAAGGACAGGGGCAACACTGAAGCTTTCTTT. Translated: CASSPKDRGNTEAFF.

The V and J genes are TRBV30 and TRBJ1-5, with 9 bases that match TRBD1. The CDR3 runs 15 residues. V lost 2 bases to trimming and J lost 4 bases; unmatched junction nucleotides: 6. Germline V gene lookup returns CDR1 GTSNPN and CDR2 SVGIG (reference sequence). The DNA for the CDR3 is TGTGCCTGGAGTTTAATCGGACAGGGGAATCAGCCCCAGCATTTT. Translation: CAWSLIGQGNQPQHF. Drawing the rest from reference TRBV30 and TRBJ1-5, the complete variable domain is SQTIHQWPATLVQPVGSPLSLECTVEGTSNPNLYWYRQAAGRGLQLLFYSVGIGQISSEVPQNLSASRPQDRQFILSSKKLLLSDSGFYLCAWSLIGQGNQPQHFGDGTRLSIL.

In its sample, this clone was seen once. The chain couples TRBV6-5 to TRBJ2-1; 10 positions match TRBD2. Germline V gives CDR1 MNHEY, CDR2 SVGAGI. J was trimmed by 3 bases and V by 6 bases; bases with no gene match: 5. This CDR3 has 15 residues. Written as DNA, the CDR3 is TGTGCCAGCAGGGGTAGCGGGGGGCTCTACAATGAGCAGTTCTTC. Amino acid sequence: CASRGSGGLYNEQFF.

This chain uses TRBV6-1 with TRBJ2-3; TRBD2 might be the D (6 bases). The CDR3 runs 14 residues. CDR1 and CDR2 (germline): MNHNS, SASEGT. V was trimmed by 2 bases and J by 2 bases, leaving 8 bases between them. The CDR3 DNA reads as TGTGCCAGCAGTGAACCGGGGGACACAGATACGCAGTATTTT. Protein product: CASSEPGDTDTQYF.

CDR3 coding DNA: TGTGCCAGCAGCTTTTCCGGGACGGGGGGCAGAACAGATACGCAGTATTTT. The encoded protein is CASSFSGTGGRTDTQYF. The chain combines TRBV5-6 with TRBJ2-3, with D possibly being TRBD2 (7 bases). Germline-derived CDR1 and CDR2 are SGHDT and YYEEEE. Trimming took off 2 bases at V and 3 bases at J, with 19 bases between the two ends. The CDR3 is 17 residues long. Complete variable domain (other parts from reference TRBV5-6 and TRBJ2-3): DAGVTQSPTHLIKTRGQQVTLRCSPKSGHDTVSWYQQALGQGPQFIFQYYEEEERQRGNFPDRFSGHQFPNYSSELNVNALLLGDSALYLCASSFSGTGGRTDTQYFGPGTRLTVL.